Listed here are 5 T cell receptor beta chains from one sample, sequenced in a study of cytomegalovirus exposure and HLA in healthy donors. The protocol was immunoSEQ multiplex PCR, while the TCRdb copy is restricted to in-frame clones and leaves out a portion. Among 55,000 to 75,000 clones, about 89% were seen once, and the ten largest hold around 3.2%. Sequencing used PBMCs. The source is a young man in good health and CMV-seronegative.

V usage is TRBV29-1 and J usage is TRBJ1-5, with 8 bases fitting TRBD1. This CDR3 comprises 15 residues. V lost 4 bases and J lost 2; bases outside the gene matches: 7. Germline CDR1 reads SQVTM; CDR2 reads ANQGSEA. This chain's CDR3 is CSVAGGFLGNQPQHF. In nucleotides, the CDR3 is TGCAGCGTTGCAGGGGGCTTTCTGGGCAATCAGCCCCAGCATTTT. Supplemented by reference TRBV29-1 and TRBJ1-5, the full variable domain reads SAVISQKPSRDICQRGTSLTIQCQVDSQVTMMFWYRQQPGQSLTLIATANQGSEATYESGFVIDKFPISRPNLTFSTLTVSNMSPEDSSIYLCSVAGGFLGNQPQHFGDGTRLSIL.

V gene TRBV29-1 combines with J gene TRBJ2-7; 12 nucleotides line up with TRBD1. This CDR3 has 17 amino acids. V lost 3 bases, J lost 5 bases, and 14 bases stayed unmatched. Germline assignment: CDR1 SQVTM and CDR2 ANQGSEA. As DNA, the CDR3 is TGCAGCGTTGAGGGGGTATGGGGGACAGGGGGCATACACGAGCAGTACTTC. Protein sequence: CSVEGVWGTGGIHEQYF.

The CDR3 nucleotides read TGTGCCTGGGCCGAAAACAGGGGTTTCAGAACCTACGAGCAGTACTTC. Protein: CAWAENRGFRTYEQYF. The chain is built from TRBV30 and TRBJ2-7; 7 bases match TRBD1. The CDR3 consists of 16 residues. Trimming removed 5 bases from V and 2 bases from J; junction bases left unmatched: 15. Germline V gives CDR1 GTSNPN, CDR2 SVGIG (reference sequence).

V and J are TRBV7-2 and TRBJ1-1; 7 bases match TRBD1. J lost 1 base, V lost 4 bases, and 3 bases had no gene match. The CDR3 is 14 amino acids. Looked up from germline, CDR1 is SGHTA and CDR2 is FQGNSA. CDR3 DNA sequence: TGTGCCAGCAGCTCCCGGACAGGGAACACTGAAGCTTTCTTT. Translation: CASSSRTGNTEAFF.

The rearrangement links TRBV6-6 to TRBJ2-3, with 7 bases aligning to TRBD2. V lost 6 bases, J lost 3 bases, and 9 bases stayed unmatched. Germline V gives CDR1 MNHNY, CDR2 SVGAGI (reference sequence). CDR3 length: 15 amino acids. The CDR3 DNA reads TGTGCCAGCAGACCAGGACTAGAGATGACAGATACGCAGTATTTT. Protein product: CASRPGLEMTDTQYF.